A selection of T cell receptor beta chains follows, all from one sample in a study of T cell responses to AZD1222 COVID-19 vaccine. Profiling relied on immunoSEQ multiplex PCR, and the TCRdb table lists in-frame clones only, not all of them. The sample contains nearly 80,000 clones, around 84% of which appear only once. The sequenced sample was peripheral blood, obtained on day 0 of AZD1222 vaccination. The receptors originated from an adult in good health. The conserved cysteine and the conserved F or W are not part of the CDR3 here. A D gene is named only where the DNA matches it firmly.

d_call,v_call,j_call,cdr3_length,cdr3_aa
TRBD2,TRBV10-3,TRBJ2-2,15,AISESSRGGLSGELF
-,TRBV18,TRBJ2-7,11,ASSPLQGYEQY
-,TRBV6-5,TRBJ1-1,12,ASSNFASNTEAF
-,TRBV12-5,TRBJ1-1,11,ASGPGLNTEAF
TRBD1,TRBV5-4,TRBJ1-3,13,ASSLNRGQGNTIY
-,TRBV12-3/TRBV12-4,TRBJ2-1,10,ASSRSGNEQF
TRBD1,TRBV10-1,TRBJ1-6,14,ASSETGDRGSSPLH
-,TRBV18,TRBJ1-2,10,ASSPRQGGYT
TRBD1,TRBV2,TRBJ2-7,13,ASSYRGKGTSEQY
TRBD2,TRBV5-1,TRBJ2-2,14,ASSETSGYNTGELF
TRBD1,TRBV5-1,TRBJ2-3,13,ASSTPQGAADTQY
-,TRBV12-3/TRBV12-4,TRBJ2-1,11,ASSLRANNEQF
TRBD2,TRBV4-1,TRBJ2-2,15,ASSQEGSGGRSGELF
-,TRBV4-1,TRBJ2-5,13,ASSQDIGVQETQY
-,TRBV7-2,TRBJ2-3,13,ASSLLGSAADTQY
-,TRBV27,TRBJ1-6,13,ASRGYRAVDSPLH
TRBD1,TRBV5-4,TRBJ2-7,13,ASSLGGTGGYEQY
-,TRBV18,TRBJ2-3,13,ASSPPQGRTDTQY
-,TRBV6-5,TRBJ1-1,12,ASSPLGENTEAF
TRBD1,TRBV5-6,TRBJ2-5,13,ASSLGQGGQETQY
-,TRBV2,TRBJ1-5,13,ASSPPGIRGQPQH
TRBD1,TRBV28,TRBJ2-2,12,ASRGGPGTGELF
-,TRBV15,TRBJ2-5,12,ATSRVGKKETQY
-,TRBV18,TRBJ1-3,15,ASSPQGHGLSGNTIY
-,TRBV10-2,TRBJ1-5,14,ASSPRDRGGNQPQH
-,TRBV13,TRBJ2-3,11,ASSPLSTDTQY
TRBD1,TRBV18,TRBJ2-2,15,ASSPVKGQTNTGELF
TRBD1,TRBV2,TRBJ2-7,11,ASTTGGFYEQY
-,TRBV29-1,TRBJ2-5,12,SVNPPDSQETQY
-,TRBV6-4,TRBJ2-1,13,ASNPRASSYNEQF
-,TRBV30,TRBJ2-3,12,AWTPSPFTDTQY
TRBD2,TRBV27,TRBJ2-3,14,ASSSSGTSGADTQY
TRBD2,TRBV27,TRBJ2-7,11,ASSFTSGYEQY
-,TRBV7-2,TRBJ1-2,9,ASTPQYGYT
-,TRBV6-1,TRBJ1-3,13,ASSDPPDSGNTIY
TRBD1,TRBV12-5,TRBJ2-7,13,ASGSGQGQTYEQY
-,TRBV5-4,TRBJ2-2,10,ASREYTGELF
-,TRBV7-8,TRBJ1-1,11,ASSLGLGGGAF
-,TRBV15,TRBJ1-6,12,ATSREAENSPLH
-,TRBV30,TRBJ1-1,10,AWSVLRTEAF
-,TRBV3-1/TRBV3-2,TRBJ1-2,13,ASSQVSSANYGYT
-,TRBV2,TRBJ2-5,12,ASSDNYREETQY
-,TRBV9,TRBJ2-5,16,ASSAPLGRGLEGETQY
-,TRBV4-1,TRBJ2-3,11,ASSQGDRDTQY
-,TRBV28,TRBJ1-5,11,ASSFGGQQPQH
-,TRBV29-1,TRBJ1-2,10,SVRTAWGGYT
TRBD1,TRBV6-5,TRBJ2-7,13,ASRLTGGVAYEQY
-,TRBV18,TRBJ2-7,10,ASSQQSYEQY
-,TRBV19,TRBJ1-6,13,ASSKGRGVDSPLH
-,TRBV13,TRBJ2-7,11,ASSFNKIYEQY
-,TRBV5-8,TRBJ2-7,11,ASRAVYSYEQY